The T cell receptor (beta chain) under discussion was sequenced for a study of tumor-infiltrating lymphocytes in primary liver carcinoma. Study at large: Between about 4 and 11 cm across, the tumors were all of stage T1-T3 N0M0. Read depth, roughly 3.5 to 7.5 million productive TCRbeta reads, did not differ significantly between tissues.

For this clonotype: This may come from a read error, since a much larger clone is one base off.

The CDR3 runs 13 residues. Looked up from germline, CDR1 is MDHEN and CDR2 is SYDVKM. Researchers generated TCR beta cDNA from about 0.5 ug of total RNA, relying on a constant-region primer. Slightly modified ARM-PCR with three nested multiplex PCR rounds yielded TCR beta libraries. The first two PCR rounds, roughly 10 cycles each, used TRBV1-TRBV30 forward primers and a C-beta reverse primer. Using its own MiXCR run on the multiplex PCR reads, TCRdb lists one record per CDR3 protein. The top ten hold over 8% of the sample, which has about 120,000 distinct CDR3 sequences, 55% to 70% seen once. The tissue used was unsorted bulk material of about 17-33 mg. RNA and DNA were co-extracted from it with the AllPrep DNA/RNA mini kit.

J is TRBJ2-7 and V is TRBV28, with 8 bases fitting TRBD1. Specimen: tumor-adjacent normal liver tissue. The origin of this receptor is an older woman with primary liver carcinoma and hepatitis B virus infection. Here the CDR3 DNA reads TGTGTCTCGCGGACAGGGTCCTCCTACGAGCAGTACTTC. Translation: CVSRTGSSYEQYF.